The next 8 T cell receptor beta chains were all read from a single sample in a study of early T cells in non-severe SARS-CoV-2 infection (dated by TCRdb to the early 2020s). The method behind the library was 5' RACE. The instrument given in TCRdb is NextSeq 500. The public reads were reprocessed in TCRdb via fastp at Q25 and MiXCR, keeping in-frame beta chains. Rows merge per CDR3 protein into single entries with the most common DNA and genes. This sample is represented by fewer than 100,000 distinct CDR3 sequences; 7.5% to 10% of them were singletons. Roughly 5% of the sample is in the top ten clones. Sequencing was carried out using whole blood. The source is an adult who was a healthcare worker with PCR-confirmed SARS-CoV-2 infection or an uninfected control (not recorded which).

This clonotype was counted ten times or more. The chain couples TRBV28 to TRBJ1-6, with D perhaps matching TRBD1 (6 bases). Germline V gene data show CDR1 as MDHEN and CDR2 as SYDVKM. V lost 2 bases and J 7 bases, leaving 18 bases between the germline ends. This CDR3 comprises 17 residues. The DNA of the CDR3 is TGTGCCAGCAGTTTACGGGGGGCGCGAAAGAGAAATTCACCCCTCCACTTT. This gives the protein CASSLRGARKRNSPLHF.

This clonotype was detected only a few times. V and J are TRBV20-1 and TRBJ1-1, with a tentative D call TRBD1 (6 bases). This CDR3 is built from 14 residues. The germline V and J ends were trimmed by 2 bases and 0 bases, with 10 bases remaining between them. Per the germline V gene, CDR1 is DFQATT and CDR2 is SNEGSKA (reference sequence). CDR3 sequence: CSARPDSLNTEAFF. The DNA for the CDR3 is TGCAGTGCTAGACCGGACAGTTTGAACACTGAAGCTTTCTTT.

This clonotype has a count of ten or more. The DNA is left out, because the CDR3 cannot be placed on it with certainty; the CDR3 is given as TCRdb lists it. J is TRBJ2-2 and V is TRBV10-2; TRBD2 is the table's D call and was not checked against the DNA. The CDR3 numbers 12 amino acids, ends counted. Per germline, CDR1 WSHSY and CDR2 SAAADI. The CDR3 protein is CASSVAGGSVFF.

The chain recombines TRBV30 with TRBJ2-3; TRBD1 is a possible D gene (6 bases). Trimming took off 7 bases at V and 6 bases at J, with 29 bases between the two ends. The CDR3 length is 17 residues. CDR1 is GTSNPN, CDR2 SVGIG, per germline (reference sequence). The CDR3 loop reads CAFSPRDRTPTGDTQYF. The CDR3 nucleotides read TGTGCCTTCTCCCCACGAGACAGGACTCCCACGGGCGATACGCAGTATTTT.

This clonotype was counted many times. V is TRBV12-5 and J is TRBJ1-2; 7 nucleotides match TRBD1. The germline V gene has CDR1 LGHNT and CDR2 FRNRAP. The CDR3 is 14 amino acids. V lost 1 base, J lost 4 bases, and 3 bases stayed unmatched. CDR3 sequence: CASGLGQGPYGYTF. In DNA, the CDR3 is TGTGCTAGTGGTTTGGGACAGGGTCCCTATGGCTACACCTTC.

A note on this clonotype: A much larger clone differs from this one at a single base, so this may be a read error. The chain joins TRBV10-3 to TRBJ2-5; 9 positions agree with TRBD2. The CDR3 is 12 residues long. The V gene's germline CDR1 is ENHRY and CDR2 SYGVKD. The CDR3 region is CAIGREGKTQCF. CDR3 nucleotides: TGTGCCATCGGGCGGGAGGGAAAGACCCAGTGCTTC.

This clonotype was found a few times. V and J are TRBV28 and TRBJ2-3; 8 nucleotides agree with TRBD2. From germline, CDR1 is MDHEN and CDR2 SYDVKM. This CDR3 contains 13 residues. V was pared by 2 bases and J by 10 bases, with 5 bases of the junction left unmatched. The CDR3 DNA follows: TGTGCCAGCAGTTTAAAACTAGCGGACTCGCAGTATTTT. Residues: CASSLKLADSQYF.

This clonotype appeared a few times. V and J are TRBV11-3 and TRBJ2-7, with D uncertain. This CDR3 region has 13 residues. CDR1 SGHNT and CDR2 YENEEA come from the germline V gene. V lost 5 bases, J lost 6 bases, and 14 bases lay in between. CDR3 loop: CASSQGLRAEQYF. CDR3 coding DNA: TGTGCCAGCAGCCAAGGGCTCCGGGCCGAGCAGTACTTC.